A single sample gave rise to the 21 T cell receptor beta chains below, sequenced in a study of CD8+CD57+ T cells in acquired aplastic anemia. The use of genomic DNA as template underpinned the TCR beta VDJ and CDR3 profiling. Each CDR3 protein gets one entry after TCRdb re-called the reads with MiXCR. This table holds hundreds of thousands of distinct CDR3 sequences, over 40% found once. All patients picked for sequencing had shown, by flow cytometry, an expansion of CD8+CD57+ cells. Sequencing was done on a sample of sorted CD4+, CD8+, or CD8+CD57+ T cells (not recorded which) from PBMCs. The source is a human donor with aplastic anemia.

In this sample, this clonotype turned up a few times. The V and J genes are TRBV19 and TRBJ1-2; TRBD1 matches 7 bases. The germline gives CDR1 LNHDA, CDR2 SQIVND (reference sequence). The V and J ends lost 4 bases and 3 bases, in that order; junction bases with no gene match: 2. The CDR3 sequence is 13 residues long. CDR3 nucleotides: TGTGCCAGTAGTACCACAGGGGACTATGGCTACACCTTC. Protein: CASSTTGDYGYTF.

This clonotype was recorded many times. The chain uses TRBV7-2 and TRBJ1-3, with D maybe TRBD1 (6 bases). CDR3 length: 13 amino acids. CDR1 and CDR2 from the germline V gene are SGHTA and FQGNSA. V was cut by 6 bases and J by 2 bases, with 8 bases left in between. The CDR3 here is CASSWTAGNTIYF. The CDR3 region has the DNA TGTGCCAGCAGTTGGACAGCTGGAAACACCATATATTTT.

In this sample, this clonotype turned up once. This rearrangement joins TRBV2 to TRBJ2-4; 9 bases align to TRBD1. The length of the CDR3 is 16 residues. Germline-derived CDR1 and CDR2 are SNHLY and FYNNEI. Trimming took 5 bases from V and 4 from J; bases not matched to a gene: 9. This CDR3 reads CASSILGTGFKNIQYF. CDR3 nucleotides: TGTGCCAGCAGTATACTGGGGACAGGGTTTAAAAACATTCAGTACTTC.

A word on this clonotype: Just one base apart from a much larger clone, this may be a read error. This chain joins TRBV5-1 and TRBJ1-2, with 7 bases identical to TRBD1. Germline V CDR1 and CDR2: SGHRS, YFSETQ. The CDR3 covers 15 residues. The CDR3: CAGSLQDQGVYGYTF. Here the CDR3 DNA reads TGCGCCGGCAGCTTGCAAGACCAGGGGGTTTATGGCTACACCTTC.

At least ten counts were recorded for this clonotype. The chain recombines TRBV30 with TRBJ1-6; D is unresolved. CDR3 length: 13 amino acids. V lost 3 bases, J lost 6 bases, and 9 bases lay in between. In germline, CDR1 is GTSNPN, CDR2 SVGIG (reference sequence). The CDR3 DNA reads as TGTGCCTGGAGCCGGGATGGTAATTCACCCCTCCACTTT. Its protein product is CAWSRDGNSPLHF.

This clonotype occurred a few times. Being one base from a much bigger clone, this may be a read error. CDR3 amino acids: CTSSLVGGVYTEAFF. CDR3 bases: TGTACCAGCAGCTTAGTGGGGGGGGTCTACACTGAAGCTTTCTTT. The rearrangement uses TRBV7-2 and TRBJ1-1, with a possible D match to TRBD1 (5 bases). The CDR3 is 15 residues long. Per the germline V gene, CDR1 is SGHTA and CDR2 is FQGNSA. Trimming stripped 1 base from V and 3 bases from J, with 12 bases between.

Remarks on this clonotype: A read error may account for a junction end that differs from germline. The gene calls are TRBV6-5 and TRBJ1-5; D not resolved. This CDR3 region has 14 residues. CDR1 is MNHEY, CDR2 SVGAGI, per germline. The CDR3 DNA reads as TGTGCCAGCAGTTACGATAGAGATCATCAACCCCAGCATTTT. This encodes CASSYDRDHQPQHF.

Turning to this clonotype: A read error may explain this, as a much larger clone is one base away. J is TRBJ1-1 and V is TRBV4-2, with D possibly TRBD1 on 5 matching bases. The CDR3 totals 17 residues. CDR1 and CDR2 (germline): LGHNA, YNFKEQ. Trimming took 0 bases from V and 1 from J, leaving 15 bases between them. CDR3 loop: CASSQDQGADQNTEAFF. CDR3 in DNA: TGTGCCAGCAGCCAAGATCAAGGGGCAGATCAGAACACTGAAGCTTTCTTT.

This clonotype was recorded at least ten times. The chain uses TRBV19 and TRBJ1-3, with 8 nucleotides matching TRBD1. Germline CDR1 LNHDA, CDR2 SQIVND (reference sequence). This CDR3 comprises 16 residues. V shed 4 bases and J 1 base; nucleotides not matched to a gene: 6. CDR3 in DNA: TGTGCCAGTAGTACAGGGGGCGTTCGTTCTGGAAACACCATATATTTT. Its translation: CASSTGGVRSGNTIYF.

This clonotype has ten or more counts. The CDR3 sequence is CASSGEADRETQYF. CDR3 DNA: TGTGCCAGCAGCGGAGAGGCGGACCGGGAGACCCAGTACTTC. The chain couples TRBV7-2 to TRBJ2-5; no firm D call. The CDR3 is 14 residues long. The V end was cut by 5 bases, the J end by 5 bases, with 15 bases between. The germline CDR1 and CDR2 sequences are SGHTA and FQGNSA.

This clonotype was counted a few times. This chain links TRBV6-1 with TRBJ1-2; 10 bases are shared with TRBD1. The CDR3 is made up of 14 amino acids. The trim removed 6 bases at V and 5 bases at J, leaving 6 bases unmatched. Per the germline V gene, CDR1 is MNHNS and CDR2 is SASEGT. CDR3 sequence: CASRLGQGDYGYTF. The CDR3 coding sequence is TGTGCCAGCAGATTAGGACAGGGGGATTATGGCTACACCTTC.

Here the CDR3 reads CAITRAGSTDTQYF. As DNA, the CDR3 is TGTGCCATCACTAGAGCAGGAAGCACAGATACGCAGTATTTT. The V gene is TRBV10-3, the J gene TRBJ2-3; D remains ambiguous. Trimming stripped 7 bases from V and 0 bases from J, with 11 bases between. The CDR3 length is 14 residues. CDR1 and CDR2 from the germline V gene are ENHRY and SYGVKD.

The chain carries TRBV9 and TRBJ1-2; D ambiguous. Germline assignment: CDR1 SGDLS and CDR2 YYNGEE. With 5 bases removed from V and 14 bases from J, the gap between germline ends came to 10 bases. This CDR3 has 9 residues. Here the CDR3 DNA reads TGTGCCAGCAGTGAAGTAGTTACCTTC. The encoded protein is CASSEVVTF.

The gene calls are TRBV7-6 and TRBJ2-7, with 8 bases matching TRBD2. The CDR3 has 17 amino acids. Trimming took 2 bases from V and 1 from J; bases not matched to a gene: 10. Germline V gene data show CDR1 as SGHVS and CDR2 as FNYEAQ. CDR3 DNA sequence: TGTGCCAGCAGCTTAAGTGCTAGCGGGTCTGCATCCTACGAGCAGTACTTC. The encoded protein is CASSLSASGSASYEQYF. Full variable domain (missing parts from reference TRBV7-6 and TRBJ2-7): GAGVSQSPRYKVTKRGQDVALRCDPISGHVSLYWYRQALGQGPEFLTYFNYEAQQDKSGLPNDRFSAERPEGSISTLTIQRTEQRDSAMYRCASSLSASGSASYEQYFGPGTRLTVT.

This chain joins TRBV7-9 and TRBJ2-6; D is unclear. V gave up 4 bases and J gave up 0 bases, with 10 bases separating them. Germline values: CDR1 SEHNR, CDR2 FQNEAQ (reference sequence). The CDR3 extends over 16 amino acids. The CDR3 region has the DNA TGTGCCAGCAGCTCCCCAGGAAGCTCTGGGGCCAACGTCCTGACTTTC. This codes for CASSSPGSSGANVLTF.

The V gene is TRBV9, the J gene TRBJ1-1, with D hard to call. Trimming removed 0 bases at V and 1 base at J, with 7 bases between. Per germline, CDR1 SGDLS and CDR2 YYNGEE. This CDR3 is 14 amino acids long. The CDR3 DNA reads as TGTGCCAGCAGCGTAGTTCCGGCGAACACTGAAGCTTTCTTT. Translated, it gives CASSVVPANTEAFF. The whole variable domain, remainder taken from reference TRBV9 and TRBJ1-1, is DSGVTQTPKHLITATGQRVTLRCSPRSGDLSVYWYQQSLDQGLQFLIQYYNGEERAKGNILERFSAQQFPDLHSELNLSSLELGDSALYFCASSVVPANTEAFFGQGTRLTVV.

This clonotype was seen only a few times. V is TRBV18 and J is TRBJ1-1, with 9 bases fitting TRBD1. The germline CDR1 and CDR2 sequences are KGHSH and LQKENI. The CDR3 runs to 13 residues. With 3 bases clipped from V and 10 bases from J, the junction kept 6 bases outside the gene matches. CDR3 DNA: TGTGCCAGCTCACCGGGACAGGGTCTCGGAGCTTTCTTT. This sequence encodes CASSPGQGLGAFF.

This clonotype has ten or more counts. J is TRBJ1-4 and V is TRBV7-9; D call uncertain. Germline V gives CDR1 SEHNR, CDR2 FQNEAQ (reference sequence). V lost 2 bases and J lost 0, with 19 bases in between. This CDR3 is built from 19 residues. The CDR3 sequence is CASSLSQALKSTTNEKLFF. CDR3 DNA sequence: TGTGCCAGCAGCTTATCTCAGGCCTTGAAGAGCACAACTAATGAAAAACTGTTTTTT.

For this clonotype: A much larger clone is a single base away; this may be a read error. The V call is TRBV4-1, the J call TRBJ1-4; D is unclear. Trimming removed 3 bases at V and 3 bases at J, with 8 bases between. The CDR3 runs to 14 residues. The germline gives CDR1 MGHRA, CDR2 YSYEKL. The CDR3 protein is CASSHGSSNEKLFF. The CDR3 DNA follows: TGCGCCAGCAGCCACGGCAGCTCTAATGAAAAACTGTTTTTT.

This clonotype occurred many times. This chain connects TRBV5-1 to TRBJ2-3; the D is unclear. Germline CDR1 and CDR2: SGHRS and YFSETQ. This CDR3 is 16 amino acids long. V was shortened by 2 bases and J by 1 base, with 14 bases between the two germline ends. The CDR3 loop is CASSFGRVTGTDTQYF. CDR3 DNA: TGCGCCAGCAGCTTTGGAAGGGTCACTGGCACAGATACGCAGTATTTT.

CDR3 region: CASSIGGLAGGNEQFF. Written as DNA, the CDR3 is TGTGCCAGTAGTATAGGAGGGCTAGCGGGGGGTAATGAGCAGTTCTTC. The V and J genes are TRBV19 and TRBJ2-1; 11 bases map to TRBD2. The CDR3 is made up of 16 amino acids. The V segment lost 1 base and the J segment 7 bases; nucleotides outside the gene matches: 6. The germline V gene has CDR1 LNHDA and CDR2 SQIVND (reference sequence).